The T cell receptor (beta chain) under discussion was sequenced for a study of shared clonotypes between healthy human individuals. After removal of 3 bases from V and 7 bases from J, the junction contained 8 bases not matched to a gene. From germline, CDR1 is MDHEN and CDR2 SYDVKM. This CDR3 is 15 amino acids long. The repertoire was sequenced with immunoSEQ multiplex PCR; TCRdb's copy has only in-frame clones and lacks some. The repertoire consists of over a million clones, with about 84% occurring once and the leading ten covering roughly 0.62%. The chain is built from TRBV28 and TRBJ1-2; 10 bases line up with TRBD1. The sequencing input was memory CD4+ T cells from PBMCs. The subset was: CD45RA-negative fraction. The receptor comes from a man aged 18 to 29 in good health. Some clones in this sample may be carry-over from other donors' samples. The CDR3 nucleotides are TGTGCCAGCAGTTTCTGGGACAGGGGAGGTGGTGGCTACACCTTC. This sequence encodes CASSFWDRGGGGYTF.